Shown below are 5 T cell receptor beta chains from a single sample sequenced in a study of cytomegalovirus exposure and HLA in healthy donors. 13 Jbeta primers and 60 Vbeta primers were used for the PCR. Method: immunoSEQ multiplex PCR; TCRdb's copy keeps in-frame clones and lacks some. In the table there are around 140,000 clones, roughly 79% of which are singletons. Sequencing used PBMCs. Source of these receptors: a woman aged 40 to 49 in good health and CMV-seronegative.

The V gene is TRBV21-1, the J gene TRBJ2-6; TRBD1 is taken as the D call from the table, unchecked against the DNA. TRBV21-1 is described as a pseudogene. The CDR3 loop spans 18 amino acids. The CDR3: CASSKASQYDSGANVLTF. The CDR3 region has the DNA TGTGCCAGCAGCAAAGCTTCGCAGTACGACTCTGGGGCCAACGTCCTGACTTTC.

This clone was seen a few times. The chain has TRBV4-2 and TRBJ2-7, with TRBD2 matching over 7 bases. V gave up 5 bases and J gave up 3 bases; unmatched junction bases: 13. The CDR3 sequence is 16 residues long. From germline, CDR1 is LGHNA and CDR2 YNFKEQ. This CDR3 is CASSIGGREALYEQYF. CDR3 nucleotides: TGTGCCAGCAGCATAGGAGGGAGGGAGGCCCTCTACGAGCAGTACTTC.

This clone was detected a few times. This chain connects TRBV6-5 to TRBJ2-6, with 7 bases lining up with TRBD1. The CDR3 has 14 residues. Per germline, CDR1 MNHEY and CDR2 SVGAGI. The ends lost 10 bases at V and 0 bases at J; junction bases unmatched: 3. CDR3 DNA: TGTGCCACCACAGGGGTCTCTGGGGCCAACGTCCTGACTTTC. Its translation: CATTGVSGANVLTF.

This chain links TRBV9 with TRBJ1-1, with 8 nucleotides matching TRBD1. With V trimmed by 2 bases and J by 4 bases, 7 bases remained unmatched. Germline values: CDR1 SGDLS, CDR2 YYNGEE. The CDR3 is 15 amino acids. Here the CDR3 reads CASSVDVTGATEAFF. The CDR3 DNA reads TGTGCCAGCAGCGTTGATGTGACAGGGGCCACTGAAGCTTTCTTT.

This clone was counted only a few times. The chain uses TRBV27 and TRBJ1-5, with no clear D. The CDR3 consists of 17 residues. V was trimmed by 10 bases and J by 0 bases, leaving 22 bases between them. CDR1 is MNHEY and CDR2 is SMNVEV in the germline V gene (reference sequence). In DNA, the CDR3 is TGTGCCACCACAGCCTTTGGTTCGTCCGATAGCAATCAGCCCCAGCATTTT. It yields the protein CATTAFGSSDSNQPQHF.